These T cell receptor beta chains were read from a single sample in a study of T cell responses to AZD1222 COVID-19 vaccine. Assay used: immunoSEQ multiplex PCR; TCRdb lists only in-frame clones, some missing. The table has over 110,000 clones, about 91% seen once; the top ten hold around 2.8%. The specimen was peripheral blood, collected on day 0 of AZD1222 vaccination. These receptors came from an adult in good health. CDR3s include the opening cysteine and the closing phenylalanine or tryptophan. Size is stated for part of the rows, as once, few or many counts, or as a class when the clone is expanded.

v_gene	j_gene	abundance	CDR3aa
TRBV5-4	TRBJ1-6	.	CATMDRNSPLHF
TRBV6-5	TRBJ1-1	.	CASSGQENTEAFF
TRBV7-3	TRBJ2-1	.	CASSLSSGGDEQFF
TRBV11-3	TRBJ2-3	.	CASSSTGTSTDTQYF
TRBV30	TRBJ2-1	.	CAWSVYGGNEQFF
TRBV5-4	TRBJ2-5	.	CASSLVGEETQYF
TRBV3-1/TRBV3-2	TRBJ2-5	.	CASRPTYQETQYF
TRBV12-3/TRBV12-4	TRBJ2-1	.	CASRGTGYEQFF
TRBV9	TRBJ2-5	once	CASSEGEETQYF
TRBV28	TRBJ1-2	.	CASSNLGQGARGYTF
TRBV9	TRBJ1-1	.	CASSVGGQSLMTFF
TRBV19	TRBJ1-1	.	CAAGTGLFRAFF
TRBV11-3	TRBJ1-3	.	CASSLGTGAGNTIYF
TRBV5-1	TRBJ1-5	few	CASSLGRGQPQHF
TRBV19	TRBJ1-6	once	CASRGQGAHSPLHF
TRBV14	TRBJ2-2	.	CASSRPRQDRANTGELFF
TRBV7-8	TRBJ2-1	.	CASSLAGFLAGGGNEQFF
TRBV5-4	TRBJ2-1	.	CASSSDQGSSYNEQFF
TRBV2	TRBJ2-3	.	CASSEPDTQYF
TRBV28	TRBJ2-1	.	CASSFSGGGNYNEQFF
TRBV9	TRBJ2-1	.	CASSVAGGWINEQFF
TRBV7-3	TRBJ1-6	.	CASSQDRANSPLHF
TRBV5-1	TRBJ1-3	few	CASSLGSDFGNTIYF
TRBV4-3	TRBJ2-1	.	CASSQDGDGATSYNEQFF
TRBV5-4	TRBJ1-1	.	CASSLDGRAYTEAFF
TRBV24-1	TRBJ2-3	.	CATSDAGGGGEDTQYF
TRBV5-6	TRBJ2-7	.	CASSFRGQLSYEQYF
TRBV28	TRBJ1-5	.	CASTPTGFEPQHF
TRBV11-3	TRBJ2-2	.	CASSLTGELFF
TRBV11-3	TRBJ2-2	.	CASSTRKQNTGELFF
TRBV2	TRBJ1-2	.	CASSPLDYGYTF
TRBV3-1/TRBV3-2	TRBJ1-1	.	CASSSPRGGVTEAFF
TRBV30	TRBJ2-3	.	CAWSKGNGADTQYF
TRBV7-6	TRBJ1-1	.	CASSKTGGDEAFF
TRBV11-3	TRBJ2-1	.	CASSLETAYNEQFF
TRBV10-2	TRBJ1-5	few	CASSETGGQPQHF
TRBV7-2	TRBJ1-2	.	CASSSYRWAGYTF
TRBV7-8	TRBJ2-2	once	CASSLEAVLGQTGELFF
TRBV14	TRBJ2-5	.	CASSQGPGRASETQYF
TRBV28	TRBJ1-6	.	CASKVRQSNSPLHF
TRBV6-5	TRBJ1-1	.	CASSYVSGGGGAFF
TRBV7-3	TRBJ2-2	once	CASSSSGGGELFF
TRBV2	TRBJ1-2	once	CASSPGMAGYTF
TRBV9	TRBJ2-2	.	CASSFLGSTGELFF
TRBV18	TRBJ2-5	.	CASSPRGASGTQETQYF
TRBV20-1	TRBJ1-1	once	CSASSGGGKAFF